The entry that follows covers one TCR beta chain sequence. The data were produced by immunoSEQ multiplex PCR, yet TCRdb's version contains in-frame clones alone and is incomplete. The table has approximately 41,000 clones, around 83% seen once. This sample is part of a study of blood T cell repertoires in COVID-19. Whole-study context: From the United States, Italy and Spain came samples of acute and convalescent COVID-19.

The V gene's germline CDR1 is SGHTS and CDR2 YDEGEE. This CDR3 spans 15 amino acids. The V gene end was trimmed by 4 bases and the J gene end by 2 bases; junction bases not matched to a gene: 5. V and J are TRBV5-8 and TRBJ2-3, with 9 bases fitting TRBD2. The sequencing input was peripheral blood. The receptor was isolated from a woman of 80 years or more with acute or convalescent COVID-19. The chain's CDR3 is CASSRLAGNTDTQYF. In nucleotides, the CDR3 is TGTGCCAGCAGCCGTCTAGCGGGGAACACAGATACGCAGTATTTT.